The clone carrying this T cell receptor (beta chain) was seen ten or more times. Documented time point: newly diagnosed GD, antithyroid drugs for less than 3 months. The authors made the TCR library using RNA they extracted from PBMCs. These data come from a study of regulatory T cells in long-lasting Graves disease. Study-wide context: Prior antithyroid drug treatment in newly diagnosed Graves' patients lasted under 3 months.

Arm-PCR of CDR3 regions and iRepertoire HTBI primers were used to build TCR beta libraries. TCRdb recomputed calls from the multiplex PCR reads with MiXCR, one row per CDR3 protein. The sample records roughly 420,000 distinct CDR3 sequences, around a sixth being singletons. The CDR3 totals 14 residues. Trimming pared 0 bases from V and 8 bases from J, leaving 12 bases between. Germline V gene lookup returns CDR1 SGDLS and CDR2 YYNGEE. Sequenced material: peripheral blood mononuclear cells (PBMCs), taken at new diagnosis, from a patient treated with antithyroid drugs. The sequence came from a female donor with Graves disease. The chain is built from TRBV9 and TRBJ2-1; tentative D call: TRBD1 (5 bases). Written as DNA, the CDR3 is TGTGCCAGCAGCGTAGGCTCTTCCAGGGATGAGCAGTTCTTC. Translation: CASSVGSSRDEQFF. Filled out from reference TRBV9 and TRBJ2-1, the complete variable domain reads DSGVTQTPKHLITATGQRVTLRCSPRSGDLSVYWYQQSLDQGLQFLIQYYNGEERAKGNILERFSAQQFPDLHSELNLSSLELGDSALYFCASSVGSSRDEQFFGPGTRLTVL.